The 18 T cell receptor beta chains reported below all come from one sample, sequenced in a study of shared clonotypes between healthy human individuals. Naive CD8 cells lacked CD45RO, underwent positive selection for CCR7 and left out terminally differentiated effector memory CD45RA+ cells. Sequencing used immunoSEQ multiplex PCR; TCRdb keeps in-frame clones, though not all of them. The sample lists hundreds of thousands of clones, approximately 90% seen once, with 24% in the top ten. Sequenced material: naive CD8+ T cells sorted from blood. All receptors come from a man aged 30 to 45 in good health.

This chain connects TRBV9 to TRBJ1-1; D is unclear. V was clipped by 0 bases and J by 2 bases, with 11 bases between them. Germline values: CDR1 SGDLS, CDR2 YYNGEE. This CDR3 has 15 amino acids. CDR3 region: CASSVGRGTNTEAFF. CDR3 coding DNA: TGTGCCAGCAGCGTAGGGAGAGGAACTAACACTGAAGCTTTCTTT. The full variable domain, its missing parts supplied by reference TRBV9 and TRBJ1-1, is DSGVTQTPKHLITATGQRVTLRCSPRSGDLSVYWYQQSLDQGLQFLIQYYNGEERAKGNILERFSAQQFPDLHSELNLSSLELGDSALYFCASSVGRGTNTEAFFGQGTRLTVV.

A note on this clone: The same CDR3 arises from other DNA sequences in this sample as well. This sequence joins TRBV27 and TRBJ2-7; 10 nucleotides agree with TRBD2. The CDR3 extends over 15 amino acids. V shed 5 bases and J 2 bases; nucleotides not matched to a gene: 6. Per the germline V gene, CDR1 is MNHEY and CDR2 is SMNVEV (reference sequence). CDR3 residues: CASSLGTSATYEQYF. CDR3 in DNA: TGTGCCAGCAGTCTAGGGACTAGCGCCACCTACGAGCAGTACTTC.

This chain links TRBV2 with TRBJ2-5; possibly TRBD1 or TRBD2 for D (5 bases each). Per the germline V gene, CDR1 is SNHLY and CDR2 is FYNNEI. Trimming stripped 7 bases from V and 3 bases from J, with 15 bases between. The CDR3 length is 14 residues. The CDR3 DNA sequence: TGTGCCAGCAACCGAGGGCAGGGAAAAGAGACCCAGTACTTC. As protein: CASNRGQGKETQYF.

V usage is TRBV10-1 and J usage is TRBJ1-1; no definite D call. Germline CDR1 WNHNN, CDR2 SYGVQD (reference sequence). CDR3 size: 12 residues. Trimming removed 3 bases at V and 2 bases at J, with 4 bases between. In DNA, the CDR3 is TGCGCCAGCAGTGATCCAAACACTGAAGCTTTCTTT. Protein product: CASSDPNTEAFF.

The chain links TRBV28 to TRBJ1-5; a weak D match, TRBD1 (5 bases). The CDR3 contains 14 residues. Deletions cut 5 bases from V and 7 bases from J, with 15 bases between. CDR1 MDHEN and CDR2 SYDVKM come from the germline V gene. The CDR3, as DNA: TGTGCCAGCAGTCTGGAGCGGGGGAGGCAGCCCCAGCATTTT. This gives the protein CASSLERGRQPQHF.

The V gene is TRBV7-9, the J gene TRBJ2-7, with 8 bases identical to TRBD1. Germline loops: CDR1 SEHNR, CDR2 FQNEAQ (reference sequence). After removal of 4 bases from V and 2 bases from J, the junction contained 10 bases not matched to a gene. The length of the CDR3 is 16 residues. CDR3 DNA sequence: TGTGCCAGCAGCTCGACTGGGACAGGAAACCCCTACGAGCAGTACTTC. Residues: CASSSTGTGNPYEQYF.

The chain recombines TRBV27 with TRBJ2-1, with 11 bases that match TRBD2. This CDR3 comprises 14 residues. Germline assignment: CDR1 MNHEY and CDR2 SMNVEV (reference sequence). V was pared by 6 bases and J by 3 bases, with 1 base of the junction left unmatched. CDR3 amino acids: CASRGTSGYNEQFF. DNA for the CDR3: TGTGCCAGCAGGGGGACTAGCGGCTACAATGAGCAGTTCTTC.

This clone was seen more than once but under ten times. The chain carries TRBV11-2 and TRBJ2-7; a weak D match, TRBD1 (6 bases). This CDR3 spans 14 amino acids. V was trimmed by 4 bases and J by 2 bases, leaving 12 bases between them. The germline gives CDR1 SGHAT, CDR2 FQNNGV. The CDR3 reads CASSSTRTAYEQYF. In nucleotides, the CDR3 is TGTGCCAGCAGCTCCACTCGGACAGCCTACGAGCAGTACTTC.

The V call is TRBV29-1, the J call TRBJ2-6, with D tentatively TRBD1 (6 bases). Trimming stripped 0 bases from V and 0 bases from J, with 15 bases between. Looked up from germline, CDR1 is SQVTM and CDR2 is ANQGSEA. The CDR3 sequence is 18 residues long. In nucleotides, the CDR3 is TGCAGCGTTGAAGATCCGACAGGTAGAAACTCTGGGGCCAACGTCCTGACTTTC. The encoded protein is CSVEDPTGRNSGANVLTF.

Points on this clone: Compared with germline, one end of the junction differs, possibly owing to a read error. V gene TRBV15 combines with J gene TRBJ1-2, with D unresolved. The CDR3 loop spans 12 amino acids. Germline V CDR1 and CDR2: LNHNV, YYDKDF (reference sequence). This CDR3 reads CATSSFFFEAAF. The CDR3, as DNA: TGTGCCACCAGCAGCTTTTTTTTCGAGGCTGCCTTC.

In this sample, this clone turned up once. This rearrangement joins TRBV28 to TRBJ2-1, with a tentative D call TRBD2 (6 bases). The CDR3 has 18 residues. CDR1 is MDHEN and CDR2 is SYDVKM in the germline V gene. The V end was cut by 5 bases, the J end by 7 bases, with 27 bases between. The CDR3 sequence is CASSPMTTGTHLRNEQFF. CDR3 sequence (DNA): TGTGCCAGCAGTCCAATGACAACCGGGACTCACTTAAGAAATGAGCAGTTCTTC.

This chain links TRBV5-6 with TRBJ2-1, with 13 nucleotides matching TRBD2. The V gene end was trimmed by 4 bases and the J gene end by 5 bases; junction bases not matched to a gene: 3. The CDR3 runs to 15 residues. Germline CDR1 and CDR2: SGHDT and YYEEEE. The CDR3 reads CASSTGLAGDNEQFF. The CDR3 region has the DNA TGTGCCAGCAGCACCGGACTAGCGGGGGACAATGAGCAGTTCTTC.

V usage is TRBV5-4 and J usage is TRBJ2-3; 8 bases match TRBD2. Germline values: CDR1 SGHNT, CDR2 YYREEE (reference sequence). The V gene end was trimmed by 4 bases and the J gene end by 0 bases; junction bases not matched to a gene: 4. There are 15 residues in the CDR3. The CDR3 sequence is CASSLLAASTDTQYF. DNA of the CDR3: TGTGCCAGCAGCCTACTAGCGGCTAGCACAGATACGCAGTATTTT.

J is TRBJ2-7 and V is TRBV7-2; 9 bases are a match to TRBD2. In germline, CDR1 is SGHTA, CDR2 FQGNSA. The length of the CDR3 is 18 residues. V was pared by 2 bases and J by 6 bases, with 17 bases of the junction left unmatched. The CDR3 nucleotides read TGTGCCAGCAGCTTATTCAGAGGTGGCGGGAGGGCCATCAGCGAGCAGTACTTC. Translation: CASSLFRGGGRAISEQYF.

The chain is built from TRBV2 and TRBJ2-7, with D perhaps TRBD1 (5 bases). This CDR3 comprises 11 residues. CDR1 is SNHLY and CDR2 is FYNNEI in the germline V gene. V lost 7 bases and J lost 4, with 8 bases in between. The CDR3 sequence: CASNQGYEQYF. The DNA of the CDR3 is TGTGCCAGCAACCAGGGTTACGAGCAGTACTTC.

The chain recombines TRBV30 with TRBJ2-7; TRBD1 is a possible D gene (5 bases). Germline V gene sequence: CDR1 GTSNPN, CDR2 SVGIG (reference sequence). V was pared by 4 bases and J by 3 bases, with 10 bases between. This CDR3 has 12 amino acids. The CDR3 DNA follows: TGTGCCTGGAACGTGGACATCTACGAGCAGTACTTC. Translated, it gives CAWNVDIYEQYF.

This clone came up a few times. Other DNA sequences in this specimen translate into the identical CDR3. The rearrangement links TRBV7-9 to TRBJ1-1; D might be TRBD1 (6 bases). This CDR3 is built from 12 residues. Per the germline V gene, CDR1 is SEHNR and CDR2 is FQNEAQ (reference sequence). The V end lost 5 bases, the J end lost 4 bases, and 8 bases lay between the germline ends. The CDR3, as DNA: TGTGCCAGCAGCCCCAGGGGCACTGAAGCTTTCTTT. The encoded protein is CASSPRGTEAFF.

Notes on this clone: This sample includes further DNA sequences coding for the same CDR3. The J gene is TRBJ2-5, the V gene TRBV11-2; 11 bases line up with TRBD1. The CDR3 has 15 amino acids. Germline V lookup: CDR1 SGHAT, CDR2 FQNNGV. V was clipped by 6 bases and J by 4 bases; unmatched bases: 7. The CDR3 DNA sequence: TGTGCCAGCAGAAACCGGGACAGGGGGTTAGAGACCCAGTACTTC. This sequence encodes CASRNRDRGLETQYF.